Following are 22 T cell receptor beta chains from one sample sequenced in a study of shared clonotypes between healthy human individuals. TCRdb's copy holds only in-frame clones and misses some; the assay was immunoSEQ multiplex PCR. The sample has 2.5 million or so clones, approximately 94% seen once. Source material: naive CD4+ T cells sorted from blood. Subset: CD45RA+ positively selected. These receptors originate from a man between 18 and 35 years old in good health.

As regards this clone: Other DNA sequences in the sample encode the same CDR3. The genes are TRBV7-9 and TRBJ2-1; D is ambiguous. CDR1 and CDR2 (germline): SEHNR, FQNEAQ (reference sequence). Trimming cost V 1 base and J 7 bases, with 2 bases left between them. The CDR3 has 11 amino acids. In nucleotides, the CDR3 is TGTGCCAGCAGCTTAGAGAATGAGCAGTTCTTC. This encodes CASSLENEQFF.

V and J are TRBV13 and TRBJ2-7; D remains ambiguous. The CDR3 is 16 amino acids. Germline V lookup: CDR1 PRHDT, CDR2 FYEKMQ (reference sequence). The V and J ends lost 2 bases and 2 bases respectively, with 16 bases between them. CDR3 nucleotides: TGTGCCAGCAGCTTATTTCTGGCCGGTTTCACCTACGAGCAGTACTTC. Encoded protein: CASSLFLAGFTYEQYF.

This clone was found once. The chain joins TRBV5-1 to TRBJ1-6; unclear D gene. V was clipped by 1 base and J by 6 bases, with 11 bases between them. Germline loops: CDR1 SGHRS, CDR2 YFSETQ. CDR3 length: 15 residues. CDR3 protein: CASSLTAGGNSPLHF. The CDR3 region has the DNA TGCGCCAGCAGCTTGACGGCGGGAGGTAATTCACCCCTCCACTTT.

This chain links TRBV19 with TRBJ1-4; 9 bases are a match to TRBD1. Germline values: CDR1 LNHDA, CDR2 SQIVND (reference sequence). This CDR3 is 15 amino acids long. The V segment lost 5 bases and the J segment 2 bases; nucleotides outside the gene matches: 3. In DNA form, the CDR3 reads TGTGCCAGTAGTTACAGGGGGCCTACTAATGAAAAACTGTTTTTT. Its translation: CASSYRGPTNEKLFF.

This clone was picked up one time. The gene calls are TRBV5-1 and TRBJ2-7, with D hard to call. V was trimmed by 0 bases and J by 0 bases, leaving 10 bases between them. The CDR3 extends over 15 amino acids. CDR1 is SGHRS and CDR2 is YFSETQ in the germline V gene. CDR3 sequence: CASSLGPPSSYEQYF. The CDR3 DNA reads as TGCGCCAGCAGCTTGGGACCTCCGAGCTCCTACGAGCAGTACTTC.

The V and J genes are TRBV9 and TRBJ1-2; no definite D call. The CDR3 length is 13 residues. Trimming cost V 0 bases and J 6 bases, with 9 bases left between them. Per germline, CDR1 SGDLS and CDR2 YYNGEE. Written as DNA, the CDR3 is TGTGCCAGCAGCGTAGACTCTCACGATGGCTACACCTTC. Protein sequence: CASSVDSHDGYTF.

The CDR3 sequence: CASSEQGQGETQYF. Written as DNA, the CDR3 is TGCGCCAGCAGTGAGCAGGGGCAAGGGGAGACCCAGTACTTC. The V gene is TRBV10-2, the J gene TRBJ2-5; a weak D match, TRBD1 (6 bases). V was trimmed by 2 bases and J by 5 bases, leaving 12 bases between them. The CDR3 extends over 14 amino acids. Per the germline V gene, CDR1 is WSHSY and CDR2 is SAAADI.

This chain connects TRBV6-1 to TRBJ1-1; 7 nucleotides line up with TRBD1. Germline-derived CDR1 and CDR2 are MNHNS and SASEGT. The CDR3 contains 13 residues. Trimming removed 11 bases from V and 5 bases from J; junction bases left unmatched: 11. The CDR3 coding sequence is TGTGCCGTCGCCGGGACAGCCCAGACTGAAGCTTTCTTT. It codes for CAVAGTAQTEAFF.

Remarks on this clone: The same CDR3 also results from other DNA sequences found in this sample. The chain combines TRBV5-1 with TRBJ1-1; the match to TRBD1 covers 8 bases. The CDR3 sequence is 14 residues long. V dropped 4 bases and J dropped 2; count of bases not matched to a gene: 4. Germline loops: CDR1 SGHRS, CDR2 YFSETQ. The CDR3 loop is CASSAGTGNTEAFF. CDR3 nucleotide sequence: TGCGCCAGCAGCGCTGGGACAGGCAACACTGAAGCTTTCTTT. Full variable domain (outside the CDR3, taken from reference TRBV5-1 and TRBJ1-1): KAGVTQTPRYLIKTRGQQVTLSCSPISGHRSVSWYQQTPGQGLQFLFEYFSETQRNKGNFPGRFSGRQFSNSRSEMNVSTLELGDSALYLCASSAGTGNTEAFFGQGTRLTVV.

This clone was picked up one time. V gene TRBV18 combines with J gene TRBJ1-2; 9 bases are a match to TRBD1. Germline V gene data show CDR1 as KGHSH and CDR2 as LQKENI. The CDR3 runs to 15 residues. The V gene end was trimmed by 0 bases and the J gene end by 9 bases; junction bases not matched to a gene: 8. The CDR3 region is CASSPPAGTGKSYTF. The CDR3 nucleotides are TGTGCCAGCTCACCACCCGCCGGGACAGGGAAAAGCTACACCTTC.

This chain uses TRBV27 with TRBJ2-7; tentatively, D is TRBD1 or TRBD2 (5 bases each). Germline lookup yields CDR1 MNHEY and CDR2 SMNVEV (reference sequence). Between the trimmed V and J ends, which lost 0 bases and 2 bases, there was a span of 11 bases. The CDR3 is made up of 15 amino acids. The CDR3: CASSLSRQGPYEQYF. The CDR3 region has the DNA TGTGCCAGCAGTTTATCTCGGCAGGGACCCTACGAGCAGTACTTC.

The chain joins TRBV18 to TRBJ2-7, with 11 bases matching TRBD1. V lost 7 bases, J lost 0 bases, and 5 bases stayed unmatched. Germline CDR1 reads KGHSH; CDR2 reads LQKENI. This CDR3 comprises 15 residues. The CDR3: CASLSGTGGSYEQYF. The DNA for the CDR3 is TGTGCCAGCTTATCCGGGACAGGGGGCTCCTACGAGCAGTACTTC.

The chain uses TRBV28 and TRBJ1-1, with D possibly TRBD1 on 6 matching bases. This CDR3 has 12 residues. V was pared by 7 bases and J by 8 bases, with 14 bases between. Per germline, CDR1 MDHEN and CDR2 SYDVKM. CDR3 bases: TGTGCCAGCAAGCTCAGGGGTGGGGAAGCTTTCTTT. It yields the protein CASKLRGGEAFF. Supplemented by reference TRBV28 and TRBJ1-1, the full variable domain reads DVKVTQSSRYLVKRTGEKVFLECVQDMDHENMFWYRQDPGLGLRLIYFSYDVKMKEKGDIPEGYSVSREKKERFSLILESASTNQTSMYLCASKLRGGEAFFGQGTRLTVV.

This chain links TRBV21-1 with TRBJ2-7; no check of the table's D call, TRBD1, against the DNA was made. TRBV21-1 is tagged as a pseudogene. The CDR3 runs 15 residues. For the CDR3, the DNA is TGTGCCACTTGCCCCGGGACAGGGGATAGCAACGAGCAGTACTTC. Translating it yields CATCPGTGDSNEQYF.

V is TRBV4-1 and J is TRBJ1-3, with 7 positions matching TRBD1. The CDR3 is 19 amino acids. V shed 2 bases and J 3 bases; nucleotides not matched to a gene: 16. Germline V gene data show CDR1 as MGHRA and CDR2 as YSYEKL. In DNA, the CDR3 is TGCGCCAGCAGCCAAAGAAGGGTTCAGGGGGAAGCTCGTGGAAACACCATATATTTT. Amino acids: CASSQRRVQGEARGNTIYF.

The CDR3 is CASSVGTGRNEQYF. In DNA, the CDR3 is TGTGCCAGCAGCGTAGGGACTGGGCGAAACGAGCAGTACTTC. The V call is TRBV9, the J call TRBJ2-7, with D perhaps TRBD2 (5 bases). The V end was cut by 0 bases, the J end by 5 bases, with 12 bases between. The CDR3 sequence is 14 residues long. Germline assignment: CDR1 SGDLS and CDR2 YYNGEE.

The gene calls are TRBV6-1 and TRBJ1-2; D gene ambiguous. V lost 6 bases and J 4 bases, leaving 12 bases between the germline ends. The germline gives CDR1 MNHNS, CDR2 SASEGT. The CDR3 has 13 amino acids. This CDR3 reads CASRREGGYGYTF. The CDR3 coding sequence is TGTGCCAGCAGGAGGGAAGGCGGCTATGGCTACACCTTC.

V and J are TRBV21-1 and TRBJ2-3; the D call TRBD2 from the table was never checked on the DNA. TRBV21-1 is marked as a pseudogene. The CDR3 spans 19 residues. The CDR3 is CASSKGLHGLAGGPDTQYF. The CDR3 nucleotides are TGTGCCAGCAGCAAAGGGTTACACGGACTAGCGGGAGGGCCAGATACGCAGTATTTT.

The V call is TRBV19, the J call TRBJ2-6, with D uncertain. The germline V gene encodes CDR1 LNHDA and CDR2 SQIVND (reference sequence). The V end lost 3 bases, the J end lost 4 bases, and 10 bases lay between the germline ends. CDR3 size: 15 residues. CDR3 sequence: CASSMLGYGANVLTF. CDR3 coding DNA: TGTGCCAGTAGTATGCTGGGGTACGGGGCCAACGTCCTGACTTTC.

This chain uses TRBV6-6 with TRBJ2-7; 9 nucleotides match TRBD1. J was trimmed by 3 bases and V by 2 bases; bases with no gene match: 5. The CDR3 has 15 amino acids. Germline lookup yields CDR1 MNHNY and CDR2 SVGAGI (reference sequence). The CDR3 nucleotides are TGTGCCAGCAGTTACGGGACAGGGAAACGCTACGAGCAGTACTTC. It specifies CASSYGTGKRYEQYF.

V is TRBV10-1 and J is TRBJ2-3, with 11 bases aligning to TRBD2. The germline V gene encodes CDR1 WNHNN and CDR2 SYGVQD (reference sequence). The CDR3 is 15 residues long. V lost 6 bases to trimming and J lost 3 bases; unmatched junction nucleotides: 5. The DNA for the CDR3 is TGCGCCAGCAGCGACGCTAGCGGGGGGACAGATACGCAGTATTTT. Translated: CASSDASGGTDTQYF.

The chain recombines TRBV7-6 with TRBJ2-7; 7 nucleotides agree with TRBD2. The CDR3 totals 16 residues. CDR1 SGHVS and CDR2 FNYEAQ come from the germline V gene. With V trimmed by 3 bases and J by 4 bases, 12 bases remained unmatched. DNA of the CDR3: TGTGCCAGCAGCTTGACGGGGAGGGCGCTCTTGTACGAGCAGTACTTC. Translated, it gives CASSLTGRALLYEQYF.